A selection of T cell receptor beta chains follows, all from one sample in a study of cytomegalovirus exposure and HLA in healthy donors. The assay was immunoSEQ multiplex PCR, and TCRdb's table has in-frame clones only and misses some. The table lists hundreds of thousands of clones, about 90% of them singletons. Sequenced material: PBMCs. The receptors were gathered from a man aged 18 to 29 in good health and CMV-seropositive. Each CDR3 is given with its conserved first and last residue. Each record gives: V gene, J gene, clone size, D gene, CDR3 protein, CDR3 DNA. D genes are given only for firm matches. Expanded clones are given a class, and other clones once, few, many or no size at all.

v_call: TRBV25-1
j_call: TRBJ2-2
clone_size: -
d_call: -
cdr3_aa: CASSKGGELFF
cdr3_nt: TGTGCCAGCAGTAAGGGCGGGGAGCTGTTTTTT

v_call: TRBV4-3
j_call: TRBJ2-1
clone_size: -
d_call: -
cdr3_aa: CASSQDWLGFNEQFF
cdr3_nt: TGCGCCAGCAGCCAAGACTGGCTAGGGTTCAATGAGCAGTTCTTC

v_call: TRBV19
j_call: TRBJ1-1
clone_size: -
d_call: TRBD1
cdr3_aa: CASRDRGNTEAFF
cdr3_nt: TGTGCCAGTAGAGACAGGGGGAACACTGAAGCTTTCTTT

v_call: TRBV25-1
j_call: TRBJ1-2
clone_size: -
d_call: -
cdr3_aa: CASSGPGGDYGYTF
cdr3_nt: TGTGCCAGCAGTGGCCCTGGGGGGGACTATGGCTACACCTTC

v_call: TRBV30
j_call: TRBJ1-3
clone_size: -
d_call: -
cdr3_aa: CAWSFRSGNTIYF
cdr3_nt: TGTGCCTGGAGTTTCCGCTCTGGAAACACCATATATTTT

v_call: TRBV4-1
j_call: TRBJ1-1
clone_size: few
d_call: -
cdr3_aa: CASSQPDGGRVEAFF
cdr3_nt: TGCGCCAGCAGCCAACCCGACGGCGGGAGAGTCGAAGCTTTCTTT

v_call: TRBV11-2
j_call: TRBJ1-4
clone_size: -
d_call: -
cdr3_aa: CASSPAGRTNEKLFF
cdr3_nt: TGTGCCAGCAGCCCCGCAGGGAGGACTAATGAAAAACTGTTTTTT

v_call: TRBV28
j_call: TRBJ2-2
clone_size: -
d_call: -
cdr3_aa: CASHSGRRATGELFF
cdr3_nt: TGTGCCAGTCATTCGGGACGGAGGGCCACCGGGGAGCTGTTTTTT

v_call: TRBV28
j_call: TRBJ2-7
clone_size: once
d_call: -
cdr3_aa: CASSRRYYEQYF
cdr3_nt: TGTGCCAGCAGTCGTCGATACTACGAGCAGTACTTC

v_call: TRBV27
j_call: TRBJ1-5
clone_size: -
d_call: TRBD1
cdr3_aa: CASSFSDRADQPQHF
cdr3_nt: TGTGCCAGCAGTTTCTCGGACAGGGCGGATCAGCCCCAGCATTTT

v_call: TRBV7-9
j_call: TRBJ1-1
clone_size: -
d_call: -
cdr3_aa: CASSRLLGGVTEAFF
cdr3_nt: TGTGCCAGCAGTCGATTACTGGGGGGCGTCACTGAAGCTTTCTTT

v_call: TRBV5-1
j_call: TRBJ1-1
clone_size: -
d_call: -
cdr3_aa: CASSTGQMNTEAFF
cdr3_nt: TGCGCCAGCAGCACAGGGCAGATGAACACTGAAGCTTTCTTT

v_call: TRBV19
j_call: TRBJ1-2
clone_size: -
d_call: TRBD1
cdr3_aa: CASSPRTGSYGYTF
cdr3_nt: TGTGCCAGTAGCCCGCGGACAGGCTCCTATGGCTACACCTTC

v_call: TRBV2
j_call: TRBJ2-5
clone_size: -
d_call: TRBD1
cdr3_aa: CASSEDGDRGFETQYF
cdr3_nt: TGTGCCAGCAGTGAAGATGGGGACAGGGGCTTTGAGACCCAGTACTTC

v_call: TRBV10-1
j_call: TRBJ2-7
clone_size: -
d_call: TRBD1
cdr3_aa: CASSESRTGGTYEQYF
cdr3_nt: TGCGCCAGCAGTGAGTCCCGGACAGGGGGCACCTACGAGCAGTACTTC

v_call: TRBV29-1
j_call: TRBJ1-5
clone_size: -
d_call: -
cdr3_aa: CSVEDNNQPQHF
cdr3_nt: TGCAGCGTTGAAGATAACAATCAGCCCCAGCATTTT

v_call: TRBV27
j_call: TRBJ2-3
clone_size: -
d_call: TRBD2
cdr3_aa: CASSTLAVRDTQYF
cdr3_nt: TGTGCCAGCAGTACACTAGCGGTAAGGGATACGCAGTATTTT

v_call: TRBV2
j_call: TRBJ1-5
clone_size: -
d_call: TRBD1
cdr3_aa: CASSDGTGNQPQHF
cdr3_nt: TGTGCCAGCAGTGACGGGACAGGCAATCAGCCCCAGCATTTT

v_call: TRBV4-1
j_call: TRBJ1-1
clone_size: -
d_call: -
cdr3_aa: CASRGFSGMNTEAFF
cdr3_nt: TGCGCCAGCAGGGGTTTTTCGGGCATGAACACTGAAGCTTTCTTT

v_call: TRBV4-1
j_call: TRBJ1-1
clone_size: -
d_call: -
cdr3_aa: CASSLGPSSTEAFF
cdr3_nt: TGCGCCAGCAGCCTGGGGCCGTCGAGCACTGAAGCTTTCTTT

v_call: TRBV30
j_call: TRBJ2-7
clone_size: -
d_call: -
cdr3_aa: CAWSVSFLYEQYF
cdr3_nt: TGTGCCTGGAGTGTTAGCTTCCTCTACGAGCAGTACTTC

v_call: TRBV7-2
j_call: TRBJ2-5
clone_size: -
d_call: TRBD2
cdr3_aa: CASSLAGRETQYF
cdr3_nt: TGTGCCAGCAGCCTAGCGGGACGGGAGACCCAGTACTTC

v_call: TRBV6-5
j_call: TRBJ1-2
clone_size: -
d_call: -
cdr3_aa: CASSPGVVGAYGYTF
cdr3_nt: TGTGCCAGCAGTCCCGGGGTTGTCGGAGCCTATGGCTACACCTTC

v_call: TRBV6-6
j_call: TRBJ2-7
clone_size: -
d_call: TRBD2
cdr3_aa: CASSYVAGSSYEQYF
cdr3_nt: TGTGCCAGCAGTTACGTAGCGGGAAGCTCCTACGAGCAGTACTTC

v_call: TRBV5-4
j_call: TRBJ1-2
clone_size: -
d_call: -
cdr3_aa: CASSRVRRGDYGYTF
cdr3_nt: TGTGCCAGCAGCCGGGTTCGAAGGGGTGACTATGGCTACACCTTC

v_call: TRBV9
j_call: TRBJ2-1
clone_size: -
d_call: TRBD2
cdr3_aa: CASSVEGLSHNEQFF
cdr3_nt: TGTGCCAGCAGCGTAGAGGGACTATCCCACAATGAGCAGTTCTTC

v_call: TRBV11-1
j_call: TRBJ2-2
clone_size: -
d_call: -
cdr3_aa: CASSLLMGANTGELFF
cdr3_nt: TGTGCCAGCAGCTTATTGATGGGGGCGAACACCGGGGAGCTGTTTTTT

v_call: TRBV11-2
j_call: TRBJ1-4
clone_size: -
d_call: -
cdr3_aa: CASSLGHRGGEKLFF
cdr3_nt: TGTGCCAGCAGCTTAGGGCATAGGGGCGGTGAAAAACTGTTTTTT

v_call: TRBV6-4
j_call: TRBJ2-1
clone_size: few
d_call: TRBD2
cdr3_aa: CASSGGAGEYNEQFF
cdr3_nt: TGTGCCAGCAGTGGTGGAGCGGGAGAGTACAATGAGCAGTTCTTC

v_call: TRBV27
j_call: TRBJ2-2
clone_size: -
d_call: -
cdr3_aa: CASSFLPPSTGELFF
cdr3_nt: TGTGCCAGCAGTTTTCTTCCCCCTTCCACCGGGGAGCTGTTTTTT

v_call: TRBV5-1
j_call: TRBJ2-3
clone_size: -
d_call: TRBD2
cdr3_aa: CASSWGAGPSTDTQYF
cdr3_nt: TGCGCCAGCAGCTGGGGAGCGGGACCTAGCACAGATACGCAGTATTTT

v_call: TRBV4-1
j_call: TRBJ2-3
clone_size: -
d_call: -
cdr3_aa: CASSHQSSPGTQYF
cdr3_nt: TGCGCCAGCAGCCACCAGTCATCACCGGGTACGCAGTATTTT

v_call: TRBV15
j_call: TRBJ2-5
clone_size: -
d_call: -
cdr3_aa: CATSRDLYETQYF
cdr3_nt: TGTGCCACCAGCAGAGATCTATACGAGACCCAGTACTTC

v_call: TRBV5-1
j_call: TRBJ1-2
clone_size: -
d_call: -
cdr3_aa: CASSLTENYGYTF
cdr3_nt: TGCGCCAGCAGCTTGACAGAGAACTATGGCTACACCTTC

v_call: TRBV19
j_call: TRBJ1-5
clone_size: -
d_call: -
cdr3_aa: CASKLQYSNQPQHF
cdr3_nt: TGTGCCAGTAAGTTGCAGTATAGCAATCAGCCCCAGCATTTT

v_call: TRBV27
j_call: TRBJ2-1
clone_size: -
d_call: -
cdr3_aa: CASSLIGGPANEQFF
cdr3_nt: TGTGCCAGCAGCTTGATAGGCGGGCCAGCCAATGAGCAGTTCTTC

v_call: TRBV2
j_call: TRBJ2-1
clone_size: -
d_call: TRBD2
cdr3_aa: CASSDWTSSANEQFF
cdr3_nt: TGTGCCAGCAGTGATTGGACTAGCAGCGCCAATGAGCAGTTCTTC

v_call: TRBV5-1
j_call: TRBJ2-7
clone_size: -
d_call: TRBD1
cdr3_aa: CASSWTLITGGYEQYF
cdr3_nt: TGCGCCAGCAGCTGGACCCTCATAACAGGGGGCTACGAGCAGTACTTC

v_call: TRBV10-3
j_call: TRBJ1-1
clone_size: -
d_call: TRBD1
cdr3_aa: CAISEQGDQTEAFF
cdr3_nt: TGTGCCATCAGTGAACAGGGGGATCAGACTGAAGCTTTCTTT

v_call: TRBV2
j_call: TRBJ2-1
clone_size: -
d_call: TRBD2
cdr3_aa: CASLPGGTRYNEQFF
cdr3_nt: TGTGCCAGCTTACCAGGAGGGACTAGATACAATGAGCAGTTCTTC

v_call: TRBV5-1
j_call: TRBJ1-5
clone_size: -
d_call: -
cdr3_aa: CASSLGVNQPQHF
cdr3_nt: TGCGCCAGCAGCTTGGGAGTAAATCAGCCCCAGCATTTT

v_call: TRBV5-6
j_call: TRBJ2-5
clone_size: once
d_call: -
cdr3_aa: CASSGGVAETQYF
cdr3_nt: TGTGCCAGCAGCGGCGGGGTTGCGGAGACCCAGTACTTC

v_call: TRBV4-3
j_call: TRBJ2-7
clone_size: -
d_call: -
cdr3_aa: CASSLGGSEQYF
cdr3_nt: TGCGCCAGCAGCCTTGGGGGGTCCGAGCAGTACTTC

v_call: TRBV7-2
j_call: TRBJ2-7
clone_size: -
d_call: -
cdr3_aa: CASSSEWRKSSYEQYF
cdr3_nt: TGTGCCAGCAGCTCGGAATGGCGGAAGAGCTCCTACGAGCAGTACTTC

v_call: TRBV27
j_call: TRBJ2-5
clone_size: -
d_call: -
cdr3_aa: CASSLYYQEETQYF
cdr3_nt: TGTGCCAGCAGTTTATACTACCAAGAAGAGACCCAGTACTTC

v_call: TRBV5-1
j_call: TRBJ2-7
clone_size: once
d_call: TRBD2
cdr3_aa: CASSLAGGIYEQYF
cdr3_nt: TGCGCCAGCAGCCTAGCGGGAGGGATCTACGAGCAGTACTTC

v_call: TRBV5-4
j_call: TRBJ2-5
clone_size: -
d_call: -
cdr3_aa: CASSLSRLAGQETQYF
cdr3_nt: TGTGCCAGCAGCTTGTCCCGATTGGCGGGACAAGAGACCCAGTACTTC

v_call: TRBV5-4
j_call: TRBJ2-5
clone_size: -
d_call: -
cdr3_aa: CASSLAGVNQETQYF
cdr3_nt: TGTGCCAGCAGCTTGGCCGGAGTGAACCAAGAGACCCAGTACTTC

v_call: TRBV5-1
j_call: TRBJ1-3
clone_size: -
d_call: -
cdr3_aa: CASRDSSSGNTIYF
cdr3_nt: TGCGCCAGCAGGGACTCAAGCTCTGGAAACACCATATATTTT

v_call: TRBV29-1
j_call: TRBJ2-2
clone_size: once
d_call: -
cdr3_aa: CSVPKTNTGELFF
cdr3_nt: TGCAGCGTCCCCAAAACGAACACCGGGGAGCTGTTTTTT

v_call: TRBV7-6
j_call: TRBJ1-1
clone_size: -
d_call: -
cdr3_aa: CASSLISENTEAFF
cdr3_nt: TGTGCCAGCAGCCTTATTTCAGAGAACACTGAAGCTTTCTTT

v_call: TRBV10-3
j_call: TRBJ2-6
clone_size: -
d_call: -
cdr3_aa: CAISEVRNSGANVLTF
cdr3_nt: TGTGCCATCAGTGAAGTACGGAACTCTGGGGCCAACGTCCTGACTTTC

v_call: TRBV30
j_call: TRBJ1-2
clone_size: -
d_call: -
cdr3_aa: CAWRETGFGGYTF
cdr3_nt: TGTGCCTGGAGAGAAACAGGGTTTGGTGGCTACACCTTC

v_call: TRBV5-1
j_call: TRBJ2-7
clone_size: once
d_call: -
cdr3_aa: CASSLSGSSYEQYF
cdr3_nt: TGCGCCAGCAGCTTGTCCGGTTCGTCCTACGAGCAGTACTTC

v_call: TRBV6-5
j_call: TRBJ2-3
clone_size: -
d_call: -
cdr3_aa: CASSYRQTSDTQYF
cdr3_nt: TGTGCCAGCAGTTACCGACAGACATCAGATACGCAGTATTTT

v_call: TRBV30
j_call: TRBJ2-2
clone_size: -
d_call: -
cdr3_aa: CAWSVLAGELFF
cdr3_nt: TGTGCCTGGAGTGTCCTAGCCGGGGAGCTGTTTTTT

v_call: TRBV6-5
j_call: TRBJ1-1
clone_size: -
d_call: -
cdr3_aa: CASSYQGHTEAFF
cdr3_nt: TGTGCCAGCAGTTACCAGGGGCACACTGAAGCTTTCTTT